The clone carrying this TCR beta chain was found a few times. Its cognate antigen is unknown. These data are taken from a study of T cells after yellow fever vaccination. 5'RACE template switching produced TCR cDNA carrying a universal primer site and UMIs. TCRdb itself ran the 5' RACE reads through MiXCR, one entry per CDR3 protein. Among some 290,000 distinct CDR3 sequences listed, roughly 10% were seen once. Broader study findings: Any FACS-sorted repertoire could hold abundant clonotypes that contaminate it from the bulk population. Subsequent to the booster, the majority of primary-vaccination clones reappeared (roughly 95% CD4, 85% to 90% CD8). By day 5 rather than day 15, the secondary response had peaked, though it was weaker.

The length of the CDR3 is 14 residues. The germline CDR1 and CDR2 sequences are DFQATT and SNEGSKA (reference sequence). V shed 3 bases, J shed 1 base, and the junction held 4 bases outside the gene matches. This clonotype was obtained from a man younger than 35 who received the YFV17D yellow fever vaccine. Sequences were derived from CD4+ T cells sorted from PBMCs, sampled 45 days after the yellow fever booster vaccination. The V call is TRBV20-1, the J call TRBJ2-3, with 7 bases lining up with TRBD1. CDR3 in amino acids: CSASLTGGTDTQYF. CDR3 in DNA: TGCAGTGCTAGCCTAACAGGGGGCACAGATACGCAGTATTTT.